The clone carrying this T cell receptor (beta chain) was recorded once. The record originates from a study of cytotoxic CD8 clonotypes in ibrutinib-treated CLL. Deep sequencing aimed at 1 in 200,000 to 1 in 1 million T cells' resolution. Profiled with immunoSEQ multiplex PCR; TCRdb holds only in-frame clones, not every one. Here the sample spans over 250,000 clones, approximately 76% being singletons. The input for sequencing was PBMCs, taken at disease progression, from a patient treated with ibrutinib. The TCR sequence derives from a human donor with chronic lymphocytic leukemia.

The CDR3 is CASSRDAARYEQYF. DNA of the CDR3: TGTGCCAGCAGCCGGGACGCCGCCCGGTACGAGCAGTACTTC. This chain uses TRBV28 with TRBJ2-7, with D perhaps being TRBD1 or TRBD2 (5 bases each). CDR1 is MDHEN and CDR2 is SYDVKM in the germline V gene. CDR3 length: 14 residues. Trimming shortened V by 6 bases and J by 4 bases, and 16 bases separated the two germline ends. Drawing the rest from reference TRBV28 and TRBJ2-7, the complete variable domain is DVKVTQSSRYLVKRTGEKVFLECVQDMDHENMFWYRQDPGLGLRLIYFSYDVKMKEKGDIPEGYSVSREKKERFSLILESASTNQTSMYLCASSRDAARYEQYFGPGTRLTVT.